This TCR beta chain was captured by sequencing in a study of cytomegalovirus exposure and HLA in healthy donors. The PCR used 60 Vbeta and 13 Jbeta primers. Generated by immunoSEQ multiplex PCR, the TCRdb table keeps only in-frame clones and is missing some. The repertoire holds more than 150,000 clones, with 70% to 80% as singletons. Among the donors, all were healthy bone marrow donors. In the case of this clone: Antigen: not known.

Germline CDR1 and CDR2: LNHDA and SQIVND (reference sequence). CDR3 length: 16 amino acids. Trimming removed 10 bases at V and 7 bases at J, with 25 bases between. Study-level results: Presence/absence analyses assumed roughly uniform sequencing depth across donors. A later analysis associated 15,000 or so TCR beta sequences with HLA alleles at a 0.05 false discovery rate.

The TCR was taken from a man younger than 30 in good health and CMV-seronegative. This chain links TRBV19 with TRBJ1-4, with TRBD1 as a possible D gene (6 bases). What was sequenced was PBMCs. This chain's CDR3 is CATGSGQFPSGEKLFF. CDR3 DNA: TGTGCCACCGGATCCGGACAGTTCCCCAGTGGTGAAAAACTGTTTTTT.